A selection of T cell receptor beta chains follows, all from one sample in a study of blood T cells in healthy people across ages. TCRdb called the 5' RACE reads again in MiXCR, with one record for every CDR3 protein. The sample contains some 730,000 distinct CDR3 sequences, around a fifth of which appear only once. Sequencing input: blood. Every receptor here comes from a man in his 70s in good health. Each CDR3 is given with its conserved first and last residue. D genes are given only for firm matches. Expanded clones are given a class, and other clones once, few, many or no size at all.

>TRBJ2-3|TRBV3-1|.|TRBD2
TGTGCCAGCAGCCAAGTCAAAACGGCGGGGGGGCCATTACGCACAGATACGCAGTATTTT
CASSQVKTAGGPLRTDTQYF
>TRBJ1-6|TRBV3-1|.|.
TGTGCCAGCAGCCGGAATTCGGGGGGTTGGAATTCACCCCTCCACTTT
CASSRNSGGWNSPLHF
>TRBJ1-2|TRBV3-1|.|.
TGTGCCAGCAGCCAAGCTCAGGGCGGTGGCTACACCTTC
CASSQAQGGGYTF
>TRBJ2-2|TRBV7-2|few|TRBD2
TGTGCCAGCAGCACCCGGACTAGCGGGATGAGGAACACCGGGGAGCTGTTTTTT
CASSTRTSGMRNTGELFF
>TRBJ2-2|TRBV29-1|.|.
TGCAGCGTTGCTAAGGGGTATGGGTTGACCGGGGAGCTGTTTTTT
CSVAKGYGLTGELFF
>TRBJ2-3|TRBV7-2|.|.
TGTGCCAGCAGCTTGCCATTACACAGCGATACGCAGTATTTT
CASSLPLHSDTQYF
>TRBJ1-2|TRBV6-6|few|.
TGTGCCAGCAGTTACTCTGGGACGGTCTATGGCTACACCTTC
CASSYSGTVYGYTF
>TRBJ2-6|TRBV20-1|many|.
TGCAGTGCTAGGAGCGCATCTGGGGCCAACGTCCTGACTTTC
CSARSASGANVLTF
>TRBJ2-7|TRBV12-3/TRBV12-4|.|.
TGTGCCAGCAGTTTAAGGTTGGGGGGAGGCTCCTACGAGCAGTACTTC
CASSLRLGGGSYEQYF
>TRBJ2-2|TRBV10-3|.|.
TGTGCCATCAGTCCCGGGACTCCTAACCCCGGGGAGCTGTTTTTT
CAISPGTPNPGELFF
>TRBJ2-3|TRBV29-1|.|.
TGCAGCGGAGTACGTGGCGGGGCTGATACGCAGTATTTT
CSGVRGGADTQYF
>TRBJ1-3|TRBV11-2|.|.
TGTGCCAGCAGCTTGTTCTTTGGGGCGCCCTACTCTGGAAACACCATATATTTT
CASSLFFGAPYSGNTIYF
>TRBJ2-5|TRBV12-3/TRBV12-4|.|TRBD1
TGTGCCAGCAGCTGGAGAGACAGGGGCTTACTCTTC
CASSWRDRGLLF
>TRBJ2-5|TRBV4-1|.|.
TGCGCCAGCAGCCAAGACCCCCAGGCCAACAAAGAGGCCCAGTACTTC
CASSQDPQANKEAQYF
>TRBJ2-2|TRBV12-3/TRBV12-4|.|.
TGTGCCAGCAGTTCGCCTATAATCCACACCGGGGAGCTGTTTTTT
CASSSPIIHTGELFF
>TRBJ2-1|TRBV6-2/TRBV6-3|.|TRBD2
TGTGCCAGCAGTCTATCCTCGGGACTAGCGGGAGTCCTTTACAATGAGCAGTTCTTC
CASSLSSGLAGVLYNEQFF
>TRBJ2-3|TRBV7-2|few|.
TGTGCCAGCAGCAAAGGGACTTCTAGCACAGATACGCAGTATTTT
CASSKGTSSTDTQYF
>TRBJ1-3|TRBV2|.|.
TGTGCCAGCAGCTTAGAGGGATTCACTGGAAACACCATATATTTT
CASSLEGFTGNTIYF
>TRBJ2-2|TRBV7-2|.|.
TGTGCCAGCAGCCCCCCACACACCGGGGAGCTGTTTTTT
CASSPPHTGELFF
>TRBJ1-2|TRBV7-2|few|.
TGTGCCAGCAGCTTACCCTCATCCTATGGCTACACCTTC
CASSLPSSYGYTF
>TRBJ2-3|TRBV10-3|few|TRBD2
TGTGCCATCAGTCATACTAGCGCGGAGCAGGATACGCAGTATTTT
CAISHTSAEQDTQYF
>TRBJ2-7|TRBV29-1|.|.
TGCAGCGTTGGGGCCGGAACAGGATACGAGCAGTACTTC
CSVGAGTGYEQYF
>TRBJ2-3|TRBV12-3/TRBV12-4|few|.
TGTGCCAGCAAGGGGAGCACAGATACGCAGTATTTT
CASKGSTDTQYF
>TRBJ2-2|TRBV7-2|.|.
TGTGCCAGCAGCTTACAGGGATGGGCCGGGGAGCTGTTTTTT
CASSLQGWAGELFF
>TRBJ1-1|TRBV5-1|few|.
TGCGCCAGCAAATGGGGGGATGGCACTGAAGCTTTCTTT
CASKWGDGTEAFF
>TRBJ1-6|TRBV6-2/TRBV6-3|.|.
TGTGCCAGCAGTTACTCGACCAGTTTTTCACCCCTCCACTTT
CASSYSTSFSPLHF
>TRBJ2-3|TRBV30|.|.
TGTGCCTGGAGTCTAGGCCTTAGCACAGATACGCAGTATTTT
CAWSLGLSTDTQYF
>TRBJ2-6|TRBV9|.|TRBD1
TGTGCCAGCAGCCTCCAGACAGGGGCAAGCTCTGGGGCCAACGTCCTGACTTTC
CASSLQTGASSGANVLTF
>TRBJ1-4|TRBV6-5|few|.
TGTGCCAGCAGTTTGCGACAGAGCAATGAAAAACTGTTTTTT
CASSLRQSNEKLFF
>TRBJ1-2|TRBV19|.|TRBD1
TGTGCCAGTAGTAGCGGACAGGGGGTTGAACTCTATGGCTACACCTTC
CASSSGQGVELYGYTF
>TRBJ2-1|TRBV6-5|.|TRBD1
TGTGCCAGCACCGTGGACAGGGGGACCAACAATGAGCAGTTCTTC
CASTVDRGTNNEQFF
>TRBJ1-6|TRBV11-2|few|TRBD1
TGTGCCAGCAGGCGCACCGGGACAGGGTTTCGTTCACCCCTCCACTTT
CASRRTGTGFRSPLHF
>TRBJ2-5|TRBV20-1|few|.
TGCAGTGCCCCGGAGGGTCTATACCAAGAGACCCAGTACTTC
CSAPEGLYQETQYF
>TRBJ2-1|TRBV2|.|TRBD2
TGTGCCAGCAACCTACTAGCGGGGGCCCCCAATGAGCAGTTCTTC
CASNLLAGAPNEQFF
>TRBJ2-1|TRBV6-4|.|.
TGTGCCAGCAGGCGTTGGGGTTTTGATAATGAGCAGTTCTTC
CASRRWGFDNEQFF
>TRBJ1-2|TRBV10-1|few|.
TGCGCCAGCAGTGACAACGGTGGCTACACCTTC
CASSDNGGYTF
>TRBJ2-2|TRBV12-3/TRBV12-4|.|TRBD1
TGTGCCAGCAGTGGGACAGGGGAGGTTGGGGGGGAGCTGTTTTTT
CASSGTGEVGGELFF
>TRBJ2-1|TRBV3-1|few|.
TGTGCCAGCAGCTCCGGACGGATTAATGAGCAGTTCTTC
CASSSGRINEQFF
>TRBJ1-2|TRBV3-1|.|TRBD1
TGTGCCAGCAGCCTGAACTACCGGGACAGCTACCCGCGCTACACCTTC
CASSLNYRDSYPRYTF
>TRBJ2-7|TRBV7-9|many|.
TGTGCCAGCAGTACGACAGTATACGAGCAGTACTTC
CASSTTVYEQYF
>TRBJ2-5|TRBV18|.|.
TGTGCCAGCTCACGACAACAAAACCAAGAGACCCAGTACTTC
CASSRQQNQETQYF
>TRBJ1-3|TRBV9|few|TRBD1
TGTGCCAGCAGCGTGACAGGGGCTGGAAACACCATATATTTT
CASSVTGAGNTIYF
>TRBJ2-1|TRBV10-3|few|.
TGTGCCATCAGTGAGCCAGAATGGGGGGGGCGTAATGAGCAGTTCTTC
CAISEPEWGGRNEQFF